This T cell receptor (beta chain) was profiled in a study of T cell repertoires in cytomegalovirus infection. For the study at large: From public TCR beta signatures came an indication of both CMV infection and matching HLA type. General study findings and limits: HLA-C-restricted CMV clonotypes gave the most frequent clonotype in two of eight donors.

TCRdb re-analysed the reads in MiXCR, keeping a single row per CDR3 protein. The table shows roughly 640,000 distinct CDR3 sequences, with roughly 24% occurring only once. CDR3 length equals 15 residues. Germline V gene sequence: CDR1 MNHEY, CDR2 SVGAGI. V was shortened by 6 bases and J by 1 base, with 16 bases between the two germline ends. This clonotype was counted between two and nine times. Its antigen is as yet unknown. This receptor was taken from a human donor in good health (CMV status not recorded). Some clones in this sample may be carry-over from other donors' samples. Sample: CD8+ T cells from PBMCs. The chain couples TRBV6-5 to TRBJ2-7, with D unclear. The DNA of the CDR3 is TGTGCCAGCAGCTATCAGTCGGAGATGTCCTACGAGCAGTACTTC. The encoded protein is CASSYQSEMSYEQYF.